Reported below is one T cell receptor beta chain. This clone was recorded only once. Its antigen is still unknown. It has no much larger one-base neighbor in the sample; base qualities were not kept. Participants in the prospective study were aged roughly 18 to 95 years, lived in 20 to 30 United States geographic areas, and enrolled through a virtual design. In the prospective study, cohorts were assigned on the basis of participant-reported clinical history obtained from a screening survey and a study questionnaire. In the prospective study, mobile phlebotomists collected whole blood, serum and a nasopharyngeal or oropharyngeal swab from each participant. Participants in the prospective study had the option to provide additional blood draws and questionnaires over a 2-month period. Before DNA extraction, blood samples from the prospective study were shipped at room temperature or frozen. This specimen comes from a study of blood T cell repertoires in COVID-19 (dated by TCRdb to about 2020). Regarding the research as a whole: ImmuneRACE Cohort 3 recovered participants were defined by two consecutive negative NP/OP PCR tests, healthcare professional clearance, or symptom resolution. Samples from collaborators originated in the United States, Italy and Spain and spanned both the acute and convalescent phases of COVID-19. The material from the prospective study consisted of cDNA or gDNA derived from T cells, B-cell-depleted T cells, or PBMCs. Subjects who had been exposed to COVID-19, were actively infected with it, or had recovered from it provided the deeply sampled blood TCRbeta repertoires that made up the dataset. A freely available public database, intended as a resource for researchers studying the immune response to SARS-CoV-2, is where the repertoires were released. The samples were drawn from the first 160 participants of the ongoing ImmuneRACE study and from 950 to 1,500 subjects provided by 6 global collaborators. Sample metadata almost always included a de-identified subject ID, COVID-19 status, age in years and sex. Where available, HLA class I and class II types were obtained from metadata supplied by the sample provider rather than from assay-based typing. What the work shows at the level of the full study, not this receptor alone: How much clinical and demographic metadata was included differed by source and by participant, and the metadata was provided uncurated.

The trim is 5 bases for V and 0 bases for J, with a gap of 11 bases between the germline ends. The CDR3 measures 15 amino acids from cysteine to phenylalanine. CDR3 DNA is the only sequence kept; it has 45 bases, read in frame from the first base. The germline V gene yields MDHEN for CDR1 and SYDVKM for CDR2. TCRbeta CDR3 regions were amplified from genomic DNA by means of the immunoSEQ Assay, a bias-controlled multiplex PCR. The study's processing was this. The number of nucleated cells in each sample was estimated by amplification of reference gene primers within the assay. To quantify the absolute abundance of each unique TCRbeta CDR3 rearrangement, sequence reads were collapsed and filtered. For each sample, productive Simpson clonality was calculated as the square root of Simpson's diversity index over productive rearrangements. TCRdb mirrors the immuneACCESS table, restricted to in-frame sequences. Some clones are absent from its copies; in checked studies, under half trace to an unresolved V gene, and the reason for the others is unknown. Clone size and V and J calls were adopted from that table, with D and trimming inferred from the DNA. The sample contains 400,000 or so clones, about 90% of them found a single time. The ten largest clones represent approximately 1.8% of the sample.

This chain joins TRBV28 to TRBJ1-5; the D gene cannot be named for sure. The sequenced material came from PBMCs or T cells enriched from blood (not recorded which). This TCR was recovered from a man between 40 and 49 years old in a cohort exposed to, infected with or recovered from COVID-19 (not recorded which). The CDR3 here reads CASSKQTRSNQPQHF. The sequenced DNA is TGTGCCAGCAGTAAACAGACACGTAGCAATCAGCCCCAGCATTTT.